The 17 T cell receptor beta chains reported below all come from one sample, sequenced in a study of blood T cell repertoires in COVID-19 (dated by TCRdb to the early 2020s). The method behind the library was the immunoSEQ multiplex PCR assay. TCRdb provides this immuneACCESS table in a form limited to in-frame rearrangements. Some clones are lacking; in checked studies, under half of them reflect an unresolved V gene, and why the rest are absent is not known. The sample includes tens of thousands of clones, with about nine tenths observed a single time. The ten largest account for less than 5% of the sample. The sequenced material came from peripheral blood. Source of these receptors: a woman of 80 years or more with acute or convalescent COVID-19.

The chain couples TRBV7-2 to TRBJ2-3, with D maybe TRBD2 (5 bases). This CDR3 has 14 amino acids. CDR1 is SGHTA, CDR2 FQGNSA, per germline. V was shortened by 3 bases and J by 3 bases, with 10 bases between the two germline ends. The CDR3 loop is CASSLDSSTDTQYF. CDR3 nucleotides: TGTGCCAGCAGCTTGGACTCTTCGACAGATACGCAGTATTTT.

V gene TRBV5-4 combines with J gene TRBJ2-5, with TRBD1 matching 10 bases. J gave up 5 bases and V 0 bases, and 4 bases lay outside the gene matches. This CDR3 has 15 residues. Per germline, CDR1 SGHNT and CDR2 YYREEE (reference sequence). The CDR3 DNA follows: TGTGCCAGCAGCTTGGGGACAGGGGGTGAGGAGACCCAGTACTTC. This translates into CASSLGTGGEETQYF.

V usage is TRBV27 and J usage is TRBJ1-1; maybe TRBD1 (5 bases). Per the germline V gene, CDR1 is MNHEY and CDR2 is SMNVEV (reference sequence). Trimming took 5 bases from V and 0 from J, leaving 19 bases between them. This CDR3 is built from 17 residues. This chain's CDR3 is CASSSRTQSFLNTEAFF. The CDR3 bases are TGTGCCAGCAGTAGCAGGACACAATCTTTTTTGAACACTGAAGCTTTCTTT.

The chain links TRBV6-6 to TRBJ1-2, with 7 nucleotides matching TRBD1. The CDR3 sequence is 13 residues long. J gave up 4 bases and V 4 bases, and 3 bases lay outside the gene matches. Looked up from germline, CDR1 is MNHNY and CDR2 is SVGAGI (reference sequence). The CDR3 DNA reads as TGTGCCAGCAGTTCGGACAGGTCCTATGGCTACACCTTC. It translates to CASSSDRSYGYTF.

This clone came up once. The V call is TRBV6-5, the J call TRBJ2-2, with a possible D match to TRBD1 (7 bases). This CDR3 has 14 amino acids. V was clipped by 8 bases and J by 8 bases, with 18 bases between them. Germline CDR1 MNHEY, CDR2 SVGAGI. As DNA, the CDR3 is TGTGCCAGCGGATATAACAGGGGAGGTGGGGAGCTGTTTTTT. Translation gives CASGYNRGGGELFF.

J is TRBJ2-3 and V is TRBV9; 7 bases map to TRBD2. The ends lost 4 bases at V and 3 bases at J; junction bases unmatched: 11. This CDR3 comprises 16 residues. Germline V gene data show CDR1 as SGDLS and CDR2 as YYNGEE. CDR3 DNA sequence: TGTGCCAGCAGCCCGTCCGTGGGGGGAGGGACAGATACGCAGTATTTT. Encoded protein: CASSPSVGGGTDTQYF.

This rearrangement joins TRBV6-1 to TRBJ1-6; 10 positions agree with TRBD1. V was pared by 6 bases and J by 10 bases, with 6 bases of the junction left unmatched. From germline, CDR1 is MNHNS and CDR2 SASEGT. This CDR3 has 14 residues. The CDR3 spells CASRNPGQGSPLHF. The CDR3 DNA is TGTGCCAGCAGGAACCCGGGACAGGGGTCACCCCTCCACTTT.

This clone occurred a few times. The chain recombines TRBV5-8 with TRBJ2-5; D is perhaps TRBD1 (5 bases). V dropped 2 bases and J dropped 3 bases, with 14 bases sitting between them. The germline V gene has CDR1 SGHTS and CDR2 YDEGEE. The CDR3 has 15 residues. CDR3 in DNA: TGTGCCAGCAGCTTAACCTGGACACCCGAAGAGACCCAGTACTTC. Amino acid sequence: CASSLTWTPEETQYF.

The chain links TRBV6-5 to TRBJ2-1, with 12 bases lining up with TRBD2. Germline CDR1 reads MNHEY; CDR2 reads SVGAGI. The J segment lost 5 bases and the V segment lost 6 bases, leaving 5 bases of the junction unmatched. This CDR3 has 15 residues. CDR3 in amino acids: CASRIRLAGDNEQFF. In DNA, the CDR3 is TGTGCCAGCAGGATAAGACTAGCGGGGGACAATGAGCAGTTCTTC.

This chain links TRBV5-1 with TRBJ1-1; D unresolved. Germline CDR1 is SGHRS and CDR2 is YFSETQ. The CDR3 has 16 amino acids. Trimming pared 3 bases from V and 1 base from J, leaving 16 bases between. This CDR3 reads CASSSHGVSGNTEAFF. CDR3 nucleotides: TGCGCCAGCAGCTCTCACGGGGTTTCAGGGAACACTGAAGCTTTCTTT.

The rearrangement joins TRBV27 to TRBJ1-5; 9 positions match TRBD1. There are 16 residues in the CDR3. Germline V CDR1 and CDR2: MNHEY, SMNVEV (reference sequence). V was pared by 0 bases and J by 7 bases, with 7 bases of the junction left unmatched. CDR3: CASSLSSGQGRQPQHF. The CDR3 bases are TGTGCCAGCAGTTTATCTTCTGGACAGGGGCGACAGCCCCAGCATTTT.

The genes are TRBV6-5 and TRBJ1-6, with D perhaps matching TRBD1 (6 bases). The germline CDR1 and CDR2 sequences are MNHEY and SVGAGI. This CDR3 contains 15 residues. V was shortened by 7 bases and J by 9 bases, with 19 bases between the two germline ends. CDR3 DNA: TGTGCCAGCATGGCCCAGGGGAGAGTTAGTTCACCCCTCCACTTT. It is translated as CASMAQGRVSSPLHF.

The J gene is TRBJ1-2, the V gene TRBV6-5; D is perhaps TRBD1 (6 bases). Germline CDR1 is MNHEY and CDR2 is SVGAGI. CDR3 length: 15 residues. V was pared by 7 bases and J by 3 bases, with 18 bases between. The CDR3 loop reads CASTRSRDNHYGYTF. Written as DNA, the CDR3 is TGTGCCAGCACCCGATCCAGGGACAACCACTATGGCTACACCTTC.

The chain uses TRBV6-6 and TRBJ1-1, with D unclear. The CDR3 is made up of 14 amino acids. Germline CDR1 MNHNY, CDR2 SVGAGI (reference sequence). V lost 6 bases to trimming and J lost 7 bases, with 18 bases between them. CDR3: CASSQQAPTGEAFF. The CDR3 DNA follows: TGTGCCAGCAGCCAACAAGCGCCTACGGGTGAAGCTTTCTTT.

CDR3 DNA: TGTGCCAGCAGTTACGACCGACTTAGCAATCAGCCCCAGCATTTT. This translates into CASSYDRLSNQPQHF. The V and J genes are TRBV6-5 and TRBJ1-5; the D is unclear. Trimming pared 2 bases from V and 0 bases from J, leaving 8 bases between. Germline-derived CDR1 and CDR2 are MNHEY and SVGAGI. The CDR3 is 15 residues long.

The chain has TRBV11-3 and TRBJ2-7, with a possible D match to TRBD2 (6 bases). CDR1 is SGHNT, CDR2 YENEEA, per germline. The CDR3 sequence is 13 residues long. V dropped 5 bases and J dropped 5 bases, with 13 bases sitting between them. CDR3 amino acids: CASSTPGSHEQYF. The DNA for the CDR3 is TGTGCCAGCAGCACCCCCGGGAGCCACGAGCAGTACTTC.

The genes are TRBV5-1 and TRBJ1-3, with D possibly TRBD1 on 6 matching bases. This CDR3 is 13 amino acids long. Germline V gene lookup returns CDR1 SGHRS and CDR2 YFSETQ. V lost 0 bases, J lost 7 bases, and 8 bases lay in between. The CDR3, as DNA: TGCGCCAGCAGCTTGGATCAGGGGAACACCATATATTTT. Protein: CASSLDQGNTIYF.